This T cell receptor beta chain was sequenced during a study of T cells in Graves' hyperthyroidism and ophthalmopathy (dated by TCRdb to between 2018 and 2021). Broadly, across the study: Peripheral blood samples were taken at the time of initial diagnosis, prior to any treatment. A discovery cohort of about a hundred patients, approximately 45 with Graves' ophthalmopathy and about 58 with stable Graves' hyperthyroidism, was used to find distinguishing TCR V-J signatures. In about 6 Graves' hyperthyroidism patients, the study also compared T-cell repertoires from thyroid tissue with T-cell repertoires from blood. The paper describes TCR Vbeta CDR3 sequencing of about 140 peripheral blood samples, made up of 43 ophthalmopathy patients, some 80 hyperthyroidism patients and about 17 progressor patients. After sampling, hyperthyroidism patients received methimazole starting at 30 mg daily, and ophthalmopathy patients received high-dose intravenous methylprednisolone. The 100 discovery patients were randomly split 7:3 into training and test sets. Prospective prediction of ophthalmopathy was tested in an independent validation cohort of approximately 19 hyperthyroidism patients and 15 to 17 patients who later progressed to ophthalmopathy. General study outcomes and caveats: In validation, the model predicted progression to ophthalmopathy with approximately 69% sensitivity and less than 80% specificity, a median of 6.5 months before onset. Sample size was not statistically predetermined, and investigators were not blinded to group allocation. Most expanded thyroid clonotypes (frequency above 0.001) were also detected in blood, suggesting blood repertoires may reflect thyroid immune responses. Ophthalmopathy was separated from stable hyperthyroidism by a 13 V-J signature model, with 85% to 90% sensitivity and roughly 81% specificity obtained in cross-validation and 80%/75% obtained in testing.

The TCR beta CDR3 regions were amplified from RNA transcripts. A first-round RT-PCR of the TCR CDR3 used the HTBI primer set with the Qiagen OneStep RT-PCR kit. The libraries were constructed in a second round of multiplex PCR and then size-selected and purified. Sequencing of the libraries was done on an Illumina HiSeq2000 using paired-end 100 bp reads. In the source study's methods: Raw data were processed with SOAPnuke, discarding reads with adapters, uncalled bases, mean Phred below 15, or no exact constant-primer or identifier match. High-quality paired reads were merged with COPE v1.2.5, and unique nucleotide sequences were defined as clonotypes. MiTCR v1.1 was used to align clonotypes to the IMGT TRBV, TRBD and TRBJ reference segments. The analysis was restricted to V-J combinations with a frequency above 0.0001, which together covered 99% to 99.2% of the repertoires. A TCS score was defined as the ratio between F50 (clonal expansion) and ExV (chaos), using BLOSUM62-based TCRdist between CDR3 peptides within each V-J. Welch's t-statistics and random forest reduced roughly 500 V-J features to about 13, which were used in a naive Bayes classifier (R e1071). The public reads were reanalyzed by TCRdb: fastp trimming at Q25, MiXCR alignment, in-frame beta chains only. CDR3 protein sequences are deduplicated, and each keeps its most common genes and DNA. In this record, the V and J calls reflect TCRdb's handling and not the investigators' own analysis. The sample table shows roughly 290,000 distinct CDR3 sequences, and about an eighth are seen once. The top ten hold 7.5% to 8% of the sample.

Many counts were recorded for this clonotype. This clone's antigen is unknown. Per-base quality was not reported, and no clone a single base away is much larger than it. The CDR3 starts with the cysteine, ends with the phenylalanine, and has 13 residues. The sequence is cut down to CDR3 DNA, 39 bases in frame from base 1. The germline V gene yields MDHEN for CDR1 and SYDVKM for CDR2. V and J are truncated by 9 bases and 0 bases respectively, leaving an intervening sequence of 12 bases. The hyperthyroidism patients were between 18 and 65 years old and newly diagnosed, with a disease duration of less than 2 months. Exclusion was applied to patients with uncontrolled infections, other autoimmune diseases, pregnancy or lactation. Diagnoses relied on clinical symptoms, serum thyroxine and TRAb, thyroid ultrasound and orbital computed tomography. For progressor patients, blood was drawn at the first diagnosis of hyperthyroidism, before any ophthalmopathy symptoms had appeared. PBMCs were isolated from about 10 ml of fresh peripheral blood by Ficoll-Paque density gradient centrifugation. Progressor patients were first diagnosed with Graves' hyperthyroidism and then developed ophthalmopathy during follow-up. Trizol reagent was used to extract total RNA, and RNA quality was then checked on an Agilent 2100 Bioanalyzer.

The sample was blood. This TCR was recovered from a woman aged 25 to 39 with Graves' hyperthyroidism that later progressed to Graves' ophthalmopathy. The chain links TRBV28 with TRBJ2-7, and possibly TRBD2, on 6 matching bases. The CDR3 protein: CASGTGSSYEQYF. The sequenced DNA: TGTGCCAGTGGGACTGGGAGCTCCTACGAGCAGTACTTC. Where the CDR3 stops, the reference TRBV28 and TRBJ2-7 genes take over; the full variable domain is DVKVTQSSRYLVKRTGEKVFLECVQDMDHENMFWYRQDPGLGLRLIYFSYDVKMKEKGDIPEGYSVSREKKERFSLILESASTNQTSMYLCASGTGSSYEQYFGPGTRLTVT.